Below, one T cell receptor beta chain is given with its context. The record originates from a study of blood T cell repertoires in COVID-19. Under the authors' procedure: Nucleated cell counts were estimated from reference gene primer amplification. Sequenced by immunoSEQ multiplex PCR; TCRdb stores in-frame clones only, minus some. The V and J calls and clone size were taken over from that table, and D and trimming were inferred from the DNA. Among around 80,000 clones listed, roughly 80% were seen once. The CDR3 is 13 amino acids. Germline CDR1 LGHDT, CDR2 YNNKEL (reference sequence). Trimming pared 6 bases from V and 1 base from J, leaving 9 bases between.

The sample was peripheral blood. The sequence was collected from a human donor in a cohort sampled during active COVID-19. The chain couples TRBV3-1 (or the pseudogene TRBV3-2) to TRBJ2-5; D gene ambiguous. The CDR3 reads CASSHSIQETQYF. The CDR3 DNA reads TGTGCCAGCAGTCATAGCATCCAAGAGACCCAGTACTTC.